This T cell receptor (beta chain) appears in the sequencing data of a study of T cell responses to AZD1222 COVID-19 vaccine. The CDR3 has 13 amino acids. The germline V and J ends were trimmed by 5 bases and 7 bases, with 12 bases remaining between them. The germline gives CDR1 SGHTA, CDR2 FQGNSA. Study-level findings and limits: Unmutated regions of variants are reportedly targeted by nearly half of spike-specific TCRs. Possibly, clonal diversity was underestimated; donors were largely white British and included more females. The number of AZD1222 recipients seropositive at baseline was only five to seven.

The method was immunoSEQ multiplex PCR; TCRdb's version includes in-frame clones alone and lacks a portion of them. There are 75,000 to 90,000 clones in the sample; 86% occur only once, and over 8% lies in the top ten. In the case of this clone: The antigen is not known.

The sequence was collected from an adult in good health. The V and J genes are TRBV7-2 and TRBJ2-4; no firm D call. The source was peripheral blood, collected on day 0 of AZD1222 vaccination. The DNA of the CDR3 is TGTGCCAGCAGCAGGACCCCTGGGAACATTCAGTACTTC. Its translation: CASSRTPGNIQYF.